The 2 T cell receptor beta chains reported below all come from one sample, sequenced in a study of blood T cell repertoires in COVID-19. Produced via immunoSEQ multiplex PCR; TCRdb's table is partial and in-frame only. The table records around 180,000 clones, less than 90% of them present only once. Sequenced material: peripheral blood. Receptor source: a man aged 65-85 years with active or convalescent COVID-19.

The genes are TRBV29-1 and TRBJ1-4; maybe TRBD1 (6 bases). Germline V gives CDR1 SQVTM, CDR2 ANQGSEA. The length of the CDR3 is 14 residues. The ends were cut back, 5 bases at V and 5 bases at J, with 15 bases in the middle. CDR3 residues: CSVPATGKNEKLFF. DNA for the CDR3: TGCAGCGTTCCCGCGACAGGAAAAAATGAAAAACTGTTTTTT.

The chain employs TRBV11-3 and TRBJ2-1, with 8 bases fitting TRBD2. Germline CDR1 SGHNT, CDR2 YENEEA. This CDR3 contains 14 residues. J lost 6 bases, V lost 6 bases, and 7 bases had no gene match. The CDR3 DNA reads TGTGCCAGCAGTCGGGCGGGGGGCCGCAATGAGCAGTTCTTC. Protein sequence: CASSRAGGRNEQFF.